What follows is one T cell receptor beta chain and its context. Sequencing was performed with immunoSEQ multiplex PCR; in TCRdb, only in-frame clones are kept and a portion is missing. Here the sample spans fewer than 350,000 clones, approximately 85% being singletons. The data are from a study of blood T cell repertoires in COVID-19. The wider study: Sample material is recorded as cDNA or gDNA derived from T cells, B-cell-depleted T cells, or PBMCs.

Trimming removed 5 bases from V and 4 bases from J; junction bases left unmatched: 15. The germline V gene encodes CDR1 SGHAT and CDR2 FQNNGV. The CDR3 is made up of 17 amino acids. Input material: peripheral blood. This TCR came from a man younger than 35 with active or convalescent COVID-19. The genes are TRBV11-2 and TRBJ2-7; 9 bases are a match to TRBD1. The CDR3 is CASSQSWGQGSIYEQYF. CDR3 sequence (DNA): TGTGCCAGCAGCCAATCTTGGGGACAGGGTTCAATATACGAGCAGTACTTC.